The rows below give T cell receptor beta chains drawn from one sample of a study of T-cell memory formation after mild COVID-19. TCRdb redid the calling of the 5' RACE reads with MiXCR, one entry per CDR3 protein. Of about 600,000 distinct CDR3 sequences in the sample, about 22% were seen once. The sequencing sample was made of PBMCs or a T cell subset sorted from them (not recorded which). The receptors shown here come from an adult woman who had mild COVID-19 (a few samples of this study predate the infection). Cell type and time point are not known. Each CDR3 is given with its conserved first and last residue. Fields, in order: clone size, J gene, CDR3 length, V gene, CDR3 protein. Only some rows state a clone size, as once, few, many or a class for expanded clones.

clone size: -
J gene: TRBJ2-7
CDR3 length: 15
V gene: TRBV15
CDR3 protein: CATSRDRVNVDEQYF

clone size: -
J gene: TRBJ2-2
CDR3 length: 14
V gene: TRBV6-6
CDR3 protein: CASSQERGAGELFF

clone size: few
J gene: TRBJ2-1
CDR3 length: 16
V gene: TRBV7-8
CDR3 protein: CASSLKRGGRDNEQFF

clone size: -
J gene: TRBJ2-1
CDR3 length: 13
V gene: TRBV2
CDR3 protein: CASRDLREDEQFF

clone size: few
J gene: TRBJ2-1
CDR3 length: 16
V gene: TRBV20-1
CDR3 protein: CSASPGGASSYNEQFF

clone size: many
J gene: TRBJ2-7
CDR3 length: 15
V gene: TRBV12-3/TRBV12-4
CDR3 protein: CASSLSGQVSYEQYF

clone size: few
J gene: TRBJ2-1
CDR3 length: 15
V gene: TRBV24-1
CDR3 protein: CATSDRQGRGNEQFF

clone size: -
J gene: TRBJ2-1
CDR3 length: 15
V gene: TRBV10-3
CDR3 protein: CAISEWGPARNEQFF

clone size: -
J gene: TRBJ1-3
CDR3 length: 14
V gene: TRBV5-1
CDR3 protein: CASRKQGLEDTIYF

clone size: few
J gene: TRBJ2-7
CDR3 length: 14
V gene: TRBV20-1
CDR3 protein: CSANGKGGQGEQYF

clone size: few
J gene: TRBJ2-3
CDR3 length: 13
V gene: TRBV12-3/TRBV12-4
CDR3 protein: CASKLTGTDTQYF

clone size: -
J gene: TRBJ2-3
CDR3 length: 14
V gene: TRBV10-3
CDR3 protein: CAISSTGGTDTQYF

clone size: -
J gene: TRBJ2-2
CDR3 length: 15
V gene: TRBV5-1
CDR3 protein: CASSEGGHGAGELFF

clone size: -
J gene: TRBJ2-5
CDR3 length: 15
V gene: TRBV7-9
CDR3 protein: CASSRFTGYQETQYF

clone size: -
J gene: TRBJ1-1
CDR3 length: 11
V gene: TRBV12-3/TRBV12-4
CDR3 protein: CASSLTSQAFF

clone size: few
J gene: TRBJ2-3
CDR3 length: 15
V gene: TRBV6-2/TRBV6-3
CDR3 protein: CASSRTRRSTDTQYF

clone size: many
J gene: TRBJ2-1
CDR3 length: 15
V gene: TRBV13
CDR3 protein: CASSFGLAGVNEQFF

clone size: -
J gene: TRBJ1-6
CDR3 length: 17
V gene: TRBV19
CDR3 protein: CASSIDLYRGTSSPLHF

clone size: few
J gene: TRBJ1-6
CDR3 length: 12
V gene: TRBV3-1
CDR3 protein: CASSQLREDLHF

clone size: -
J gene: TRBJ2-7
CDR3 length: 17
V gene: TRBV13
CDR3 protein: CASSNTRLAGGSYEQYF

clone size: -
J gene: TRBJ2-3
CDR3 length: 15
V gene: TRBV5-1
CDR3 protein: CASSTRTGSRPTQYF

clone size: -
J gene: TRBJ2-5
CDR3 length: 15
V gene: TRBV6-2/TRBV6-3
CDR3 protein: CASTPTSGGAKTQYF